This passage covers 32 T cell receptor beta chains from one sample sequenced in a study of cytomegalovirus exposure and HLA in healthy donors. The PCR contained 60 Vbeta and 13 Jbeta primers. Clones were read by immunoSEQ multiplex PCR, and TCRdb kept only the in-frame ones, dropping some. The listing records some 130,000 clones. The material sequenced was PBMCs. The source of these receptors is a man between 18 and 35 years old in good health and CMV-seronegative.

The chain is built from TRBV25-1 and TRBJ2-5; 7 nucleotides agree with TRBD1. In germline, CDR1 is MGHDK, CDR2 SYGVNS. The V segment lost 3 bases and the J segment 4 bases; nucleotides outside the gene matches: 2. The length of the CDR3 is 13 residues. The CDR3 DNA is TGTGCCAGCAGTGACCACAGGGGAGAGACCCAGTACTTC. Translation: CASSDHRGETQYF. Based on the CDR3 plus reference TRBV25-1 and TRBJ2-5, the full variable domain is EADIYQTPRYLVIGTGKKITLECSQTMGHDKMYWYQQDPGMELHLIHYSYGVNSTEKGDLSSESTVSRIRTEHFPLTLESARPSHTSQYLCASSDHRGETQYFGPGTRLLVL.

V gene TRBV6-5 combines with J gene TRBJ1-5; D remains ambiguous. CDR3 length: 14 amino acids. Trimming left V 5 bases short and J 6 bases short, with 14 bases between. CDR1 and CDR2 from the germline V gene are MNHEY and SVGAGI. The CDR3 here is CASSPMRPGQPQHF. The DNA for the CDR3 is TGTGCCAGCAGTCCGATGAGGCCGGGTCAGCCCCAGCATTTT.

The V and J genes are TRBV7-2 and TRBJ2-7; D might be TRBD2 (5 bases). The CDR3 has 15 amino acids. Trimming left V 5 bases short and J 3 bases short, with 17 bases between. Germline CDR1 and CDR2: SGHTA and FQGNSA. CDR3 sequence reads: CASSPLHGKFYEQYF. The DNA of the CDR3 is TGTGCCAGCAGCCCCCTACACGGGAAGTTCTACGAGCAGTACTTC.

CDR3 sequence (DNA): TGTGCCAGCAGCCCTGCCGGTGATCACTACGAGCAGTACTTC. Its translation is CASSPAGDHYEQYF. This chain uses TRBV5-4 with TRBJ2-7, with D unclear. This CDR3 comprises 14 residues. Germline CDR1 and CDR2: SGHNT and YYREEE (reference sequence). The V end lost 4 bases, the J end lost 3 bases, and 14 bases lay between the germline ends.

The chain joins TRBV29-1 to TRBJ1-5; D unresolved. The CDR3 consists of 12 residues. From germline, CDR1 is SQVTM and CDR2 ANQGSEA. V lost 3 bases and J 5 bases, leaving 8 bases between the germline ends. The chain's CDR3 is CSVDPCDQPQHF. CDR3 bases: TGCAGCGTTGACCCTTGCGATCAGCCCCAGCATTTT.

V and J are TRBV12-2 and TRBJ1-5. TRBV12-2 is recorded as a pseudogene. CDR3 length: 16 amino acids. The CDR3 loop reads CASRLYTGRSGQPQHF. The CDR3 DNA reads TGTGCAAGTCGCTTATATACGGGAAGGAGCGGTCAGCCCCAGCATTTT.

Comment on this clone: Other DNA sequences in the same sample also yield this CDR3. The chain employs TRBV6-5 and TRBJ2-7; D is ambiguous. V was trimmed by 0 bases and J by 4 bases, leaving 7 bases between them. Germline V gene data show CDR1 as MNHEY and CDR2 as SVGAGI. This CDR3 is built from 13 residues. CDR3: CASSYSRGYEQYF. CDR3 bases: TGTGCCAGCAGTTACTCGCGAGGTTACGAGCAGTACTTC.

CDR3 nucleotides: TGTGCCAGCTCAATACTAGACGTGGGATTGTCTGGAAACACCATATATTTT. It yields the protein CASSILDVGLSGNTIYF. J is TRBJ1-3 and V is TRBV18; no reliable D call. CDR1 KGHSH and CDR2 LQKENI come from the germline V gene. The CDR3 runs 17 residues. Between the trimmed V and J ends, which lost 5 bases and 1 base, there was a span of 18 bases.

The chain carries TRBV28 and TRBJ1-4; TRBD1 aligns across 10 bases. V was pared by 5 bases and J by 6 bases, with 6 bases of the junction left unmatched. The CDR3 is 15 residues long. Germline V gives CDR1 MDHEN, CDR2 SYDVKM. CDR3 in DNA: TGTGCCAGCAGTCCCCGGACAGGGGGGGATGAAAAACTGTTTTTT. This translates into CASSPRTGGDEKLFF. Complete variable domain (other parts from reference TRBV28 and TRBJ1-4): DVKVTQSSRYLVKRTGEKVFLECVQDMDHENMFWYRQDPGLGLRLIYFSYDVKMKEKGDIPEGYSVSREKKERFSLILESASTNQTSMYLCASSPRTGGDEKLFFGSGTQLSVL.

The chain is built from TRBV29-1 and TRBJ1-5; TRBD1 might be the D (6 bases). The germline CDR1 and CDR2 sequences are SQVTM and ANQGSEA. The CDR3 runs to 14 residues. Trimming cost V 7 bases and J 4 bases, with 17 bases left between them. Written as DNA, the CDR3 is TGCAGCGCCCGATGGGGGGGGCGTAATCAGCCCCAGCATTTT. Protein: CSARWGGRNQPQHF.

The rearrangement uses TRBV29-1 and TRBJ1-2; D not certain. The CDR3 is made up of 11 amino acids. The germline V and J ends were trimmed by 7 bases and 4 bases, with 10 bases remaining between them. Germline CDR1 SQVTM, CDR2 ANQGSEA. The CDR3: CSGRGSYGYTF. The CDR3 DNA reads TGCAGCGGGAGAGGCAGCTATGGCTACACCTTC.

The chain employs TRBV4-3 and TRBJ1-5; D is uncertain. Between the trimmed V and J ends, which lost 0 bases and 1 base, there was a span of 7 bases. CDR3 length: 15 residues. Germline V gene lookup returns CDR1 LGHNA and CDR2 YSLEER. In DNA form, the CDR3 reads TGCGCCAGCAGCCAAGATCTACAGAGCAATCAGCCCCAGCATTTT. Protein product: CASSQDLQSNQPQHF.

The gene calls are TRBV5-4 and TRBJ2-1; perhaps TRBD2 as D (5 bases). V gave up 0 bases and J gave up 8 bases, with 18 bases separating them. The CDR3 has 16 residues. Germline CDR1 SGHNT, CDR2 YYREEE (reference sequence). The CDR3 nucleotides read TGTGCCAGCAGCTTGGGTCCGGCTGCCGGGGTGGATGAGCAGTTCTTC. Translation: CASSLGPAAGVDEQFF.

The chain carries TRBV28 and TRBJ1-3, with D uncertain. Per the germline V gene, CDR1 is MDHEN and CDR2 is SYDVKM. The CDR3 contains 13 residues. Trimming left V 7 bases short and J 0 bases short, with 7 bases between. CDR3 bases: TGTGCCAGCAAAACTCTCTCTGGAAACACCATATATTTT. Its translation: CASKTLSGNTIYF.

This chain connects TRBV2 to TRBJ2-7; D call uncertain. This CDR3 is 12 amino acids long. V was trimmed by 5 bases and J by 1 base, leaving 6 bases between them. Looked up from germline, CDR1 is SNHLY and CDR2 is FYNNEI. The CDR3 sequence is CASSRVSYEQYF. The CDR3 coding sequence is TGTGCCAGCAGTCGAGTATCCTACGAGCAGTACTTC.

The CDR3 sequence: CASSYPSSYNEQFF. CDR3 sequence (DNA): TGTGCCAGCAGTTATCCGAGCTCCTACAATGAGCAGTTCTTC. The J gene is TRBJ2-1, the V gene TRBV6-6; D is ambiguous. Trimming stripped 3 bases from V and 0 bases from J, with 6 bases between. The CDR3 is 14 amino acids. Germline V lookup: CDR1 MNHNY, CDR2 SVGAGI (reference sequence).

V is TRBV28 and J is TRBJ2-2, with D possibly matching TRBD1 (6 bases). Germline CDR1 reads MDHEN; CDR2 reads SYDVKM. Between the trimmed V and J ends, which lost 5 bases and 3 bases, there was a span of 10 bases. The length of the CDR3 is 14 residues. This chain's CDR3 is CASSRDTYTGELFF. The DNA for the CDR3 is TGTGCCAGCAGTCGGGACACCTACACCGGGGAGCTGTTTTTT.

This rearrangement joins TRBV27 to TRBJ1-1; D unclear. The V end was cut by 4 bases, the J end by 4 bases, with 13 bases between. The germline V gene has CDR1 MNHEY and CDR2 SMNVEV (reference sequence). The CDR3 has 14 residues. The CDR3 nucleotides read TGTGCCAGCAGTTGGAAGGAGACGAGCACTGAAGCTTTCTTT. Its translation is CASSWKETSTEAFF.

The chain links TRBV11-2 to TRBJ2-1; 7 nucleotides line up with TRBD2. Germline CDR1 reads SGHAT; CDR2 reads FQNNGV. The CDR3 loop spans 12 amino acids. With V trimmed by 8 bases and J by 8 bases, 6 bases remained unmatched. The CDR3 nucleotides are TGTGCCAGCGGGAGGGGTTTCTATGAGCAGTTCTTC. Its protein product is CASGRGFYEQFF.

The V gene is TRBV28, the J gene TRBJ2-7; possibly TRBD2 for D (5 bases). V was shortened by 5 bases and J by 0 bases, with 17 bases between the two germline ends. The CDR3 is made up of 16 amino acids. The germline CDR1 and CDR2 sequences are MDHEN and SYDVKM. The CDR3 loop reads CASSPGGGKSSYEQYF. The CDR3 DNA follows: TGTGCCAGCAGTCCAGGAGGTGGGAAAAGCTCCTACGAGCAGTACTTC.

The chain has TRBV6-4 and TRBJ2-3, with a weak D call TRBD2 (6 bases). Germline assignment: CDR1 MRHNA and CDR2 SNTAGT. This CDR3 contains 14 residues. The V end lost 2 bases, the J end lost 6 bases, and 12 bases lay between the germline ends. The CDR3 DNA is TGTGCCAGCAGTGACGGAGGGCCAACGGATACGCAGTATTTT. Protein product: CASSDGGPTDTQYF.

The rearrangement links TRBV18 to TRBJ1-3; D is undetermined. Trimming removed 0 bases at V and 0 bases at J, with 12 bases between. Germline V gives CDR1 KGHSH, CDR2 LQKENI. The CDR3 has 17 amino acids. CDR3 bases: TGTGCCAGCTCACCACCGCCCAACCCGCGCTCTGGAAACACCATATATTTT. It specifies CASSPPPNPRSGNTIYF.

This sequence joins TRBV15 and TRBJ2-7; 7 positions agree with TRBD2. The germline CDR1 and CDR2 sequences are LNHNV and YYDKDF (reference sequence). V trimming: 6 bases; J trimming: 5 bases; junction bases outside the gene matches: 13. The CDR3 totals 15 residues. CDR3 nucleotide sequence: TGTGCCACCAGTCACGCGACTAGCTTCAGCGACGAGCAGTACTTC. Its protein is CATSHATSFSDEQYF.

The V gene is TRBV30, the J gene TRBJ2-3; 13 bases map to TRBD2. Per germline, CDR1 GTSNPN and CDR2 SVGIG (reference sequence). This CDR3 has 13 amino acids. V trimming: 8 bases; J trimming: 4 bases; junction bases outside the gene matches: 3. The CDR3, as DNA: TGTGCCGAGGGGACTAGCGGGGCAGATACGCAGTATTTT. Protein sequence: CAEGTSGADTQYF.

The chain employs TRBV7-8 and TRBJ2-2; tentative D call: TRBD2 (5 bases). Germline CDR1 reads SGHVS; CDR2 reads FQNEAQ. Between the trimmed V and J ends, which lost 6 bases and 5 bases, there was a span of 13 bases. CDR3 length: 14 residues. The CDR3 protein is CASRLLGVTGELFF. The CDR3 DNA reads as TGTGCCAGCAGATTACTCGGGGTTACCGGGGAGCTGTTTTTT.

V is TRBV7-3 and J is TRBJ2-6; D may be TRBD2 (6 bases). The ends were cut back, 1 base at V and 4 bases at J, with 14 bases in the middle. Germline loops: CDR1 SGHTA, CDR2 FQGTGA. CDR3 size: 17 residues. CDR3 nucleotide sequence: TGTGCCAGCAGCTTAAATTGGGGGGTTGAGGGGGCCAACGTCCTGACTTTC. This sequence encodes CASSLNWGVEGANVLTF.

V and J are TRBV5-6 and TRBJ2-5; 14 bases agree with TRBD2. Trimming cost V 4 bases and J 4 bases; bases outside gene matches: 12. This CDR3 is 18 amino acids long. Germline CDR1 and CDR2: SGHDT and YYEEEE. CDR3 in amino acids: CASSPRTSGGWSRETQYF. The DNA for the CDR3 is TGTGCCAGCAGCCCCCGGACTAGCGGGGGGTGGAGTCGAGAGACCCAGTACTTC.

This chain links TRBV6-6 with TRBJ1-5; tentative D call: TRBD1 (5 bases). CDR3 size: 14 residues. The germline V gene encodes CDR1 MNHNY and CDR2 SVGAGI (reference sequence). The V end was cut by 2 bases, the J end by 9 bases, with 14 bases between. The CDR3, as DNA: TGTGCCAGCAGTTACGTGGGGACTTTTTCGCCCCAGCATTTT. Translated, it gives CASSYVGTFSPQHF.

The rearrangement uses TRBV7-3 and TRBJ2-7; the match to TRBD2 covers 12 bases. V gave up 2 bases and J gave up 4 bases; unmatched junction bases: 3. Per the germline V gene, CDR1 is SGHTA and CDR2 is FQGTGA. CDR3 length equals 15 residues. The CDR3 is CASSLLAGGRYEQYF. The CDR3 nucleotides read TGTGCCAGCAGCTTACTAGCGGGGGGGCGATACGAGCAGTACTTC.

The chain joins TRBV6-5 to TRBJ2-2, with D uncertain. Trimming removed 4 bases at V and 3 bases at J, with 12 bases between. CDR1 and CDR2 (germline): MNHEY, SVGAGI. CDR3 length: 15 residues. In DNA, the CDR3 is TGTGCCAGCAGTTGGGCCCTTTTGGACACCGGGGAGCTGTTTTTT. This translates into CASSWALLDTGELFF.

The chain has TRBV2 and TRBJ2-7; D might be TRBD1 (6 bases). The CDR3 is 15 amino acids. CDR1 and CDR2 (germline): SNHLY, FYNNEI. V lost 1 base, J lost 3 bases, and 13 bases lay in between. The CDR3 bases are TGTGCCAGCAGTGAAGGTGGGGGCGGTGGCTACGAGCAGTACTTC. Amino acids: CASSEGGGGGYEQYF.

This chain links TRBV10-2 with TRBJ1-5; the D is unclear. This CDR3 is built from 17 residues. Trimming left V 2 bases short and J 0 bases short, with 14 bases between. CDR1 is WSHSY and CDR2 is SAAADI in the germline V gene. CDR3: CASSETSPFDSNQPQHF. In nucleotides, the CDR3 is TGCGCCAGCAGTGAGACTTCACCATTTGATAGCAATCAGCCCCAGCATTTT.